This T cell receptor (beta chain) was captured by sequencing in a study of cytomegalovirus exposure and HLA in healthy donors. Study background: Later analysis reported that the approximately 120 validation repertoires shared the platform of the roughly 680 first-cohort repertoires. Overall study findings and caveats: A few CMV-associated chains were confirmed in vitro to be specific for CMV antigens.

This clone has a handful of counts. The antigen is undetermined. Generated by immunoSEQ multiplex PCR, the TCRdb table keeps only in-frame clones and is missing some. Of roughly 75,000 clones in the sample, about 94% are singletons; the top ten hold more than 1.2%. The sequence was collected from a man aged 18 to 30 in good health and CMV-seropositive. Sequencing was carried out using PBMCs.

The CDR3 spells CASSQAPGGEGYTF. The CDR3 nucleotides are TGCGCCAGCAGCCAGGCCCCCGGCGGGGAAGGCTACACCTTC. The J gene is TRBJ1-2, the V gene TRBV4-1; D not resolved. The V end lost 3 bases, the J end lost 8 bases, and 16 bases lay between the germline ends. The CDR3 contains 14 residues. Per germline, CDR1 MGHRA and CDR2 YSYEKL.